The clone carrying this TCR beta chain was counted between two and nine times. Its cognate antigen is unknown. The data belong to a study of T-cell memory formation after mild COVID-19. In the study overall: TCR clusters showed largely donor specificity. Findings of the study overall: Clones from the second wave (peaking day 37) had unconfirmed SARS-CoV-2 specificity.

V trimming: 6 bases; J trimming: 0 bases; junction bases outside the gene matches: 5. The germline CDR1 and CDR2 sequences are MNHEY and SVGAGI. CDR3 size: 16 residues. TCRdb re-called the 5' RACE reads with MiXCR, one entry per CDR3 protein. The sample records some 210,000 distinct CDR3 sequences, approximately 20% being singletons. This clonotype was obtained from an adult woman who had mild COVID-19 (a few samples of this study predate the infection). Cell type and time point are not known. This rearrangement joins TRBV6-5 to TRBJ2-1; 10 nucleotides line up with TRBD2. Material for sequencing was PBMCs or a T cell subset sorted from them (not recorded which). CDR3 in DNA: TGTGCCAGCAGAGGACTAGCGGACAGCTCCTACAATGAGCAGTTCTTC. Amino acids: CASRGLADSSYNEQFF.